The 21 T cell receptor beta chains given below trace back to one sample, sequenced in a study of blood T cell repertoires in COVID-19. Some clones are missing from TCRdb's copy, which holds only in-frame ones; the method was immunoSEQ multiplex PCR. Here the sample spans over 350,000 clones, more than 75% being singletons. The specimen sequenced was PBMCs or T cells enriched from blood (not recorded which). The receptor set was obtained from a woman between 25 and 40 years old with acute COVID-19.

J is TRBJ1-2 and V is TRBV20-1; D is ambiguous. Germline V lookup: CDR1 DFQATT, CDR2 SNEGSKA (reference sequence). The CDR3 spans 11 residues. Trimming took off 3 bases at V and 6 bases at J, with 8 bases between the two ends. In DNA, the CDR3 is TGCAGTGCTAGTCGCGGGAATGGCTACACCTTC. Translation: CSASRGNGYTF.

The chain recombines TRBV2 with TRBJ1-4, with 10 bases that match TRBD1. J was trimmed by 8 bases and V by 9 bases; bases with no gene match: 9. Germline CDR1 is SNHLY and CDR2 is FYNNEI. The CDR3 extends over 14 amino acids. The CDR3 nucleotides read TGTGCCAGTAGGACAGGGGGATTTACGGAAAAACTGTTTTTT. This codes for CASRTGGFTEKLFF.

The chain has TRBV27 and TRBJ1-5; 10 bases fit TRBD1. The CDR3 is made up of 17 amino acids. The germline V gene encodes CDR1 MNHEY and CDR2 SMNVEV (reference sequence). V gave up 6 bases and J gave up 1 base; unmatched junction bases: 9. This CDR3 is CASRLRDRGKSNQPQHF. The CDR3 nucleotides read TGTGCCAGCAGGCTCCGGGACAGGGGTAAGAGCAATCAGCCCCAGCATTTT.

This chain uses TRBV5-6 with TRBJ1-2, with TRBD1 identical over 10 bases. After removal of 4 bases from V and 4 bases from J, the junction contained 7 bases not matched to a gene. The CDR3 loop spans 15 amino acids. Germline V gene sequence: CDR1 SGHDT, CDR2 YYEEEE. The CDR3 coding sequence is TGTGCCAGCAGCCAGGGGACAGGGGTTATCTATGGCTACACCTTC. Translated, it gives CASSQGTGVIYGYTF.

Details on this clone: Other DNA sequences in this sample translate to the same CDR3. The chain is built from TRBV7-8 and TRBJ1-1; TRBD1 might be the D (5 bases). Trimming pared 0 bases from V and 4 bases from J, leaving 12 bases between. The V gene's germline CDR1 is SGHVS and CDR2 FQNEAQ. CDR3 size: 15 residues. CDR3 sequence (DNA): TGTGCCAGCAGCTTAGCGGGTGGGGGGATCACTGAAGCTTTCTTT. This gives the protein CASSLAGGGITEAFF.

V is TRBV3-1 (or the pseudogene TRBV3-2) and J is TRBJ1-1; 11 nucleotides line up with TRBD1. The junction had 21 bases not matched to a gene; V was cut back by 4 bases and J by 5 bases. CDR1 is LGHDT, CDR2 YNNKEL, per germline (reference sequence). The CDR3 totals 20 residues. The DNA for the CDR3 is TGTGCCAGCAGCCGAAGCTTTGGACAGGGGGCGGGTAGGGCGGCAACTGAAGCTTTCTTT. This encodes CASSRSFGQGAGRAATEAFF.

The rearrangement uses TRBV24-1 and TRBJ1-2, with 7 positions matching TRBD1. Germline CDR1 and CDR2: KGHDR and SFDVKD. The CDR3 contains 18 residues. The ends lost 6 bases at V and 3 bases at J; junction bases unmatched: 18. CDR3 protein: CATSPQPGQKFPDYGYTF. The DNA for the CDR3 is TGTGCCACCAGTCCCCAACCGGGACAGAAGTTTCCGGACTATGGCTACACCTTC.

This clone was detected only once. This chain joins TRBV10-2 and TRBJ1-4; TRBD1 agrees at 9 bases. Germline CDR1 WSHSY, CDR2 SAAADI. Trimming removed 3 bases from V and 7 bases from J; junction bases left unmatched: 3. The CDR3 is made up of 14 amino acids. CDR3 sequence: CASSDNRGLEKLFF. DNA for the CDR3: TGCGCCAGCAGTGACAACAGGGGGCTTGAAAAACTGTTTTTT.

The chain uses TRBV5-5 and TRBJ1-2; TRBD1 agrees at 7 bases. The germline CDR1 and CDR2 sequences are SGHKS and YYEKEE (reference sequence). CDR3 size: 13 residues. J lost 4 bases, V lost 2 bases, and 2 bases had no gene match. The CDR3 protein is CASSLGTVYGYTF. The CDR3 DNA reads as TGTGCCAGCAGCTTAGGGACAGTCTATGGCTACACCTTC.

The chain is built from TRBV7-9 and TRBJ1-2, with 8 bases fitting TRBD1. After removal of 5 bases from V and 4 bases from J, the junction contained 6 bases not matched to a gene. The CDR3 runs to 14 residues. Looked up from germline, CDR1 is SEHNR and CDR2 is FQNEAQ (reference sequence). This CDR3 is CASSPGQVPYGYTF. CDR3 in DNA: TGTGCCAGCAGCCCGGGACAGGTGCCCTATGGCTACACCTTC.

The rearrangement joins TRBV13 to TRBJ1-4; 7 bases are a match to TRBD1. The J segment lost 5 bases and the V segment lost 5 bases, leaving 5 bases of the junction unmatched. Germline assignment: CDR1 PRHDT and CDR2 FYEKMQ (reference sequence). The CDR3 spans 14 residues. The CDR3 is CASSARTGNEKLFF. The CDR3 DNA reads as TGTGCCAGCAGCGCCCGGACAGGAAATGAAAAACTGTTTTTT. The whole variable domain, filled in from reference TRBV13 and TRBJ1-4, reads AAGVIQSPRHLIKEKRETATLKCYPIPRHDTVYWYQQGPGQDPQFLISFYEKMQSDKGSIPDRFSAQQFSDYHSELNMSSLELGDSALYFCASSARTGNEKLFFGSGTQLSVL.

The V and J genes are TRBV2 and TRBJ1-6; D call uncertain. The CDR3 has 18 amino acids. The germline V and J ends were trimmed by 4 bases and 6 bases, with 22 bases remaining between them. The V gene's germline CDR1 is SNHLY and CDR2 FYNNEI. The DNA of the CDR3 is TGTGCCAGCAGTGGACGTGCGACGGAGGCATATAGTAATTCACCCCTCCACTTT. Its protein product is CASSGRATEAYSNSPLHF. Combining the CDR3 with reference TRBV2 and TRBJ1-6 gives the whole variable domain EPEVTQTPSHQVTQMGQEVILRCVPISNHLYFYWYRQILGQKVEFLVSFYNNEISEKSEIFDDQFSVERPDGSNFTLKIRSTKLEDSAMYFCASSGRATEAYSNSPLHFGNGTRLTVT.

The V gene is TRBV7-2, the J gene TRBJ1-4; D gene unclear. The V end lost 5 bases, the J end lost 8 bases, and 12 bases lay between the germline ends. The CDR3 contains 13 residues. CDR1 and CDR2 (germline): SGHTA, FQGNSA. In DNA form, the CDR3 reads TGTGCCAGCAGCCCAAGAGGGAACGAAAAACTGTTTTTT. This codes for CASSPRGNEKLFF.

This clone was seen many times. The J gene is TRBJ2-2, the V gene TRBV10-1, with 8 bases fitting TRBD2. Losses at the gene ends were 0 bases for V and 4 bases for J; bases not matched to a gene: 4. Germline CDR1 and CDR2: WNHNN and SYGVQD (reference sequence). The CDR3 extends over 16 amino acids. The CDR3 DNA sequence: TGCGCCAGCAGTGAGTCTCGGGGGGGGCTCACCGGGGAGCTGTTTTTT. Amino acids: CASSESRGGLTGELFF.

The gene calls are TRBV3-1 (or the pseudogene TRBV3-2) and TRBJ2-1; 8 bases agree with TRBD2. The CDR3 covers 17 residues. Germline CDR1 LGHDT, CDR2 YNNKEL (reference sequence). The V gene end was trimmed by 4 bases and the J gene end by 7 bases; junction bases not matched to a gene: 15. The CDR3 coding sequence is TGTGCCAGCAGCCTCGAAACCTTAGCGGGGTCGGGAAATGAGCAGTTCTTC. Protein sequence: CASSLETLAGSGNEQFF.

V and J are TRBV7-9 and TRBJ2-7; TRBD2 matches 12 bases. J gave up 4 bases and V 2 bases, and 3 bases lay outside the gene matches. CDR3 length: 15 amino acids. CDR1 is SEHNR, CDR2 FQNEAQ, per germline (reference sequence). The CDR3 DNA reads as TGTGCCAGCAGCTTACTAGCGGGGGGGCTTTACGAGCAGTACTTC. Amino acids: CASSLLAGGLYEQYF.

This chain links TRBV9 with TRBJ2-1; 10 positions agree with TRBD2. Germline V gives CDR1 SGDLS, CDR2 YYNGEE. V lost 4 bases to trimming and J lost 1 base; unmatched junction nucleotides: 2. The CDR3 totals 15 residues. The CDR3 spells CASSISGGSYNEQFF. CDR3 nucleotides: TGTGCCAGCAGCATTAGCGGGGGGTCCTACAATGAGCAGTTCTTC.

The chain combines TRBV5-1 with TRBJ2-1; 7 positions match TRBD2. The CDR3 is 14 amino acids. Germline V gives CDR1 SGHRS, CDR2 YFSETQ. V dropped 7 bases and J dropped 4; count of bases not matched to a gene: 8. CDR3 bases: TGCGCCAGCGGCTGGGGAGGGGAGTACAATGAGCAGTTCTTC. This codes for CASGWGGEYNEQFF.

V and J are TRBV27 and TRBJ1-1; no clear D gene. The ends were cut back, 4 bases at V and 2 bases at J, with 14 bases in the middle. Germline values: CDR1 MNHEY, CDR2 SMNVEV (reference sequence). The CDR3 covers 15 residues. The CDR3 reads CASSSATRRNTEAFF. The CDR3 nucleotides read TGTGCCAGCAGTTCTGCGACGCGGCGAAACACTGAAGCTTTCTTT.

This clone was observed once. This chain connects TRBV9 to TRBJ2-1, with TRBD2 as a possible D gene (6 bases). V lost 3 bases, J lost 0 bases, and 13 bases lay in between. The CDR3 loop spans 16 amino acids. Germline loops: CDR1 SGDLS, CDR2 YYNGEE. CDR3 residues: CASSGAGLSSYNEQFF. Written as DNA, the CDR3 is TGTGCCAGCAGCGGAGCGGGTCTCAGCTCCTACAATGAGCAGTTCTTC. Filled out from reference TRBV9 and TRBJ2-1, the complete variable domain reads DSGVTQTPKHLITATGQRVTLRCSPRSGDLSVYWYQQSLDQGLQFLIQYYNGEERAKGNILERFSAQQFPDLHSELNLSSLELGDSALYFCASSGAGLSSYNEQFFGPGTRLTVL.

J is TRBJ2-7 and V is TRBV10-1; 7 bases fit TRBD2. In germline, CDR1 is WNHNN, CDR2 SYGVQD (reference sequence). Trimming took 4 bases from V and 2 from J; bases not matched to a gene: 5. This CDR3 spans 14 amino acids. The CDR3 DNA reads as TGCGCCAGCAGTGGGGGGACTATCCCCTACGAGCAGTACTTC. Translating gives CASSGGTIPYEQYF.